One TCR beta chain is described in this entry. The antigen is not known. The sample is drawn from a study of OX40 agonist ivuxolimab in advanced cancers. The wider study: Patients were dosed with the agonistic anti-OX40 (CD134) antibody ivuxolimab. Study outcomes and limitations: Fewer expanded clones were found on average in CD4+ than in CD8+ T cells. Among expanded peripheral T cells, antigen specificity went undetermined.

Some clones are missing from TCRdb's copy, which holds only in-frame ones; the method was immunoSEQ multiplex PCR. The data show 70,000 to 95,000 clones, with approximately 94% seen just once and around 3% held by the top ten. Trimming left V 5 bases short and J 2 bases short, with 10 bases between. Germline V gene data show CDR1 as MNHEY and CDR2 as SMNVEV (reference sequence). The CDR3 loop spans 13 amino acids. V is TRBV27 and J is TRBJ2-7, with D unclear. This receptor was taken from an adult with an advanced solid tumor such as melanoma, head and neck, liver or kidney cancer. Here the sequenced sample was CD4+ or CD8+ T cells sorted from blood, taken in a trial of the OX40 agonist ivuxolimab. The DNA for the CDR3 is TGTGCCAGCAGTCCGGCGATTCCCTACGAGCAGTACTTC. It yields the protein CASSPAIPYEQYF.